Listed here are 29 T cell receptor beta chains from one sample, sequenced in a study of blood T cell repertoires in COVID-19. Method: immunoSEQ multiplex PCR; TCRdb's copy keeps in-frame clones and lacks some. Among some 150,000 clones, approximately 86% were seen once, and the ten largest hold approximately 4.1%. Sequenced sample: peripheral blood. These receptors were taken from a woman aged 55-69 years with active or convalescent COVID-19.

This chain connects TRBV6-5 to TRBJ1-2; D is perhaps TRBD1 (6 bases). The germline CDR1 and CDR2 sequences are MNHEY and SVGAGI. The germline V and J ends were trimmed by 0 bases and 3 bases, with 11 bases remaining between them. The CDR3 totals 15 residues. CDR3 loop: CASSYSWGLDYGYTF. CDR3 in DNA: TGTGCCAGCAGTTACTCTTGGGGGCTCGACTATGGCTACACCTTC.

The V and J genes are TRBV2 and TRBJ2-1; 7 nucleotides agree with TRBD2. The CDR3 runs to 13 residues. The V and J ends lost 3 bases and 5 bases, in that order; junction bases with no gene match: 1. Germline V gene lookup returns CDR1 SNHLY and CDR2 FYNNEI. The CDR3 region has the DNA TGTGCCAGCAGTGATGGGACTAACAATGAGCAGTTCTTC. Translation gives CASSDGTNNEQFF.

The chain uses TRBV19 and TRBJ2-7; weak D call: TRBD1 (5 bases). The ends were cut back, 3 bases at V and 1 base at J, with 13 bases in the middle. CDR3 length: 15 amino acids. Germline V lookup: CDR1 LNHDA, CDR2 SQIVND (reference sequence). CDR3: CASSIGGAGSYEQYF. The CDR3 DNA reads as TGTGCCAGTAGTATTGGTGGGGCAGGGTCCTACGAGCAGTACTTC.

The rearrangement joins TRBV19 to TRBJ2-5; 7 bases map to TRBD1. V was clipped by 7 bases and J by 4 bases; unmatched bases: 12. This CDR3 spans 15 amino acids. Germline V gene lookup returns CDR1 LNHDA and CDR2 SQIVND (reference sequence). The CDR3 here is CASNPDREGRETQYF. The DNA for the CDR3 is TGTGCCAGTAACCCAGACAGGGAAGGGCGAGAGACCCAGTACTTC.

The chain combines TRBV5-1 with TRBJ2-3, with 12 bases aligning to TRBD2. The junction had 6 bases not matched to a gene; V was cut back by 1 base and J by 6 bases. The V gene's germline CDR1 is SGHRS and CDR2 YFSETQ. CDR3 length: 16 residues. In DNA form, the CDR3 reads TGCGCCAGCAGCTTGCCTAGCGGGGGGGCTTCTGATACGCAGTATTTT. The encoded protein is CASSLPSGGASDTQYF.

The chain carries TRBV6-6 and TRBJ2-2, with 7 positions matching TRBD1. Losses at the gene ends were 7 bases for V and 0 bases for J; bases not matched to a gene: 5. This CDR3 has 15 residues. Per germline, CDR1 MNHNY and CDR2 SVGAGI (reference sequence). As DNA, the CDR3 is TGTGCCAGCAAAGACAGGGAAGCGAACACCGGGGAGCTGTTTTTT. This sequence encodes CASKDREANTGELFF.

The chain couples TRBV6-1 to TRBJ2-7; 10 positions match TRBD1. The V segment lost 3 bases and the J segment 7 bases; nucleotides outside the gene matches: 6. The CDR3 is made up of 14 amino acids. The germline V gene has CDR1 MNHNS and CDR2 SASEGT. CDR3 nucleotide sequence: TGTGCCAGCAGTGAGGGACAGGGGAAGAGGGAGCAGTACTTC. Encoded protein: CASSEGQGKREQYF.

This chain joins TRBV27 and TRBJ2-3; no firm D call. CDR3 length equals 13 residues. Trimming took off 3 bases at V and 6 bases at J, with 10 bases between the two ends. Germline V lookup: CDR1 MNHEY, CDR2 SMNVEV (reference sequence). The CDR3 reads CASSFSRSDTQYF. CDR3 DNA sequence: TGTGCCAGCAGTTTCTCCAGATCCGATACGCAGTATTTT.

This clone occurred a few times. Here the CDR3 DNA reads TGCGCCAGCAGCATTACCCTGACAGCTCCTAATGAAAAACTGTTTTTT. Translating it yields CASSITLTAPNEKLFF. The chain combines TRBV5-1 with TRBJ1-4, with D tentatively TRBD1 (5 bases). This CDR3 comprises 16 residues. Trimming removed 4 bases at V and 3 bases at J, with 16 bases between. The V gene's germline CDR1 is SGHRS and CDR2 YFSETQ.

This rearrangement joins TRBV6-6 to TRBJ1-2; 8 bases are a match to TRBD1. J gave up 2 bases and V 7 bases, and 6 bases lay outside the gene matches. Looked up from germline, CDR1 is MNHNY and CDR2 is SVGAGI (reference sequence). This CDR3 is built from 14 residues. CDR3 sequence: CASNQGALNYGYTF. Here the CDR3 DNA reads TGTGCCAGCAATCAGGGGGCCTTGAACTATGGCTACACCTTC.

The gene calls are TRBV25-1 and TRBJ2-5; D uncertain. The V gene's germline CDR1 is MGHDK and CDR2 SYGVNS. CDR3 length: 15 amino acids. The V gene lost 5 bases and the J gene lost 2 bases, with 15 bases spanning the gap. The CDR3 nucleotides read TGTGCCAGCAGTCCCCTTGAGTGGTTTCAAGAGACCCAGTACTTC. As protein: CASSPLEWFQETQYF.

The chain is built from TRBV7-7 and TRBJ1-4; no definite D call. From germline, CDR1 is SSHAT and CDR2 FNYEAQ (reference sequence). The CDR3 spans 9 residues. The CDR3 sequence: CASRGKLFF. CDR3 DNA sequence: TGTGCTAGCCGGGGAAAACTGTTTTTT.

The V gene is TRBV6-5, the J gene TRBJ1-5, with D unresolved. CDR1 and CDR2 (germline): MNHEY, SVGAGI. This CDR3 comprises 11 residues. Trimming pared 4 bases from V and 11 bases from J, leaving 9 bases between. CDR3: CASSSRAAQHF. As DNA, the CDR3 is TGTGCCAGCAGTTCCCGCGCGGCCCAGCATTTT.

The gene calls are TRBV7-9 and TRBJ1-5, with D hard to call. Germline V gene lookup returns CDR1 SEHNR and CDR2 FQNEAQ (reference sequence). The ends were cut back, 2 bases at V and 4 bases at J, with 9 bases in the middle. The CDR3 is made up of 14 amino acids. The CDR3 sequence is CASSLLTENQPQHF. Written as DNA, the CDR3 is TGTGCCAGCAGCTTACTAACCGAAAATCAGCCCCAGCATTTT.

Only one count was recorded for this clone. J is TRBJ1-3 and V is TRBV19; 7 positions match TRBD1. Per the germline V gene, CDR1 is LNHDA and CDR2 is SQIVND (reference sequence). The CDR3 loop spans 15 amino acids. Trimming cost V 6 bases and J 6 bases; bases outside gene matches: 11. The CDR3 DNA reads TGTGCCAGTAGCCCAGGGGGACTTTACGAAAACACCATATATTTT. This sequence encodes CASSPGGLYENTIYF.

This chain joins TRBV30 and TRBJ2-6; maybe TRBD2 (5 bases). CDR1 is GTSNPN, CDR2 SVGIG, per germline (reference sequence). V lost 2 bases to trimming and J lost 0 bases, with 8 bases between them. The CDR3 extends over 15 amino acids. In DNA, the CDR3 is TGTGCCTGGAGTCTCGGGATCTCTGGGGCCAACGTCCTGACTTTC. The encoded protein is CAWSLGISGANVLTF.

The chain is built from TRBV10-3 and TRBJ1-4; 9 bases map to TRBD1. The CDR3 extends over 13 amino acids. Germline lookup yields CDR1 ENHRY and CDR2 SYGVKD. V shed 10 bases and J 4 bases; nucleotides not matched to a gene: 4. DNA for the CDR3: TGTGCCACCCGACAGGGGGATAATGAAAAACTGTTTTTT. It yields the protein CATRQGDNEKLFF.

This clone was counted a single time. V gene TRBV4-3 combines with J gene TRBJ1-2; D unclear. Germline-derived CDR1 and CDR2 are LGHNA and YSLEER. V lost 0 bases, J lost 4 bases, and 6 bases lay in between. The CDR3 is made up of 13 amino acids. CDR3 protein: CASSQDRSYGYTF. The CDR3 DNA follows: TGCGCCAGCAGCCAAGATCGGTCCTATGGCTACACCTTC.

The rearrangement links TRBV18 to TRBJ2-5; D is possibly TRBD2 (5 bases). CDR1 KGHSH and CDR2 LQKENI come from the germline V gene. This CDR3 spans 14 amino acids. V was clipped by 2 bases and J by 5 bases, with 12 bases between them. CDR3 DNA: TGTGCCAGCTCACCAACTAGGATTGGGGAGACCCAGTACTTC. It specifies CASSPTRIGETQYF.

This sequence joins TRBV7-3 and TRBJ2-1; 9 bases fit TRBD1. Losses at the gene ends were 2 bases for V and 9 bases for J; bases not matched to a gene: 11. This CDR3 spans 16 amino acids. The germline gives CDR1 SGHTA, CDR2 FQGTGA. The CDR3 loop is CASSLDLGQGGSEQFF. Written as DNA, the CDR3 is TGTGCCAGCAGCTTAGATTTGGGACAGGGTGGCAGTGAGCAGTTCTTC. The full variable domain, completed using reference TRBV7-3 and TRBJ2-1, is GAGVSQTPSNKVTEKGKYVELRCDPISGHTALYWYRQSLGQGPEFLIYFQGTGAADDSGLPNDRFFAVRPEGSVSTLKIQRTERGDSAVYLCASSLDLGQGGSEQFFGPGTRLTVL.

The chain links TRBV7-2 to TRBJ2-7; a possible D gene is TRBD2 (6 bases). With 6 bases removed from V and 7 bases from J, the gap between germline ends came to 16 bases. The germline gives CDR1 SGHTA, CDR2 FQGNSA. The CDR3 loop spans 13 amino acids. The CDR3 here is CASSQERVGEQYF. CDR3 bases: TGTGCCAGCAGTCAAGAGCGGGTGGGGGAGCAGTACTTC.

The chain combines TRBV7-2 with TRBJ2-4; no reliable D call. Per the germline V gene, CDR1 is SGHTA and CDR2 is FQGNSA. Deletions cut 5 bases from V and 0 bases from J, with 17 bases between. CDR3 size: 17 residues. The CDR3 spells CASSLSFSTLAKNIQYF. CDR3 nucleotides: TGTGCCAGCAGCCTCTCATTCTCTACTCTAGCCAAAAACATTCAGTACTTC.

The rearrangement links TRBV7-2 to TRBJ1-5; D might be TRBD1 (5 bases). The CDR3 spans 14 residues. V lost 4 bases and J 7 bases, leaving 14 bases between the germline ends. Germline V gene sequence: CDR1 SGHTA, CDR2 FQGNSA. CDR3 region: CASSSQGGGQPQHF. CDR3 DNA sequence: TGTGCCAGCAGCTCTCAGGGAGGAGGGCAGCCCCAGCATTTT.

V is TRBV7-8 and J is TRBJ1-1, with 7 bases matching TRBD1. Germline CDR1 and CDR2: SGHVS and FQNEAQ. The V gene end was trimmed by 7 bases and the J gene end by 6 bases; junction bases not matched to a gene: 8. This CDR3 has 13 residues. As DNA, the CDR3 is TGTGCCAGCATCCCCGACAGGGTGGCTGAAGCTTTCTTT. Translation gives CASIPDRVAEAFF.

The V gene is TRBV10-3, the J gene TRBJ1-2; TRBD1 matches at 7 bases. CDR3 size: 12 residues. Germline CDR1 and CDR2: ENHRY and SYGVKD. J was trimmed by 8 bases and V by 7 bases; bases with no gene match: 7. Here the CDR3 reads CAITDREKGYTF. Written as DNA, the CDR3 is TGTGCCATCACCGACAGGGAGAAAGGCTACACCTTC.

The chain carries TRBV18 and TRBJ1-2, with 10 positions matching TRBD1. The CDR3 sequence is 15 residues long. CDR1 is KGHSH, CDR2 LQKENI, per germline. The trim removed 5 bases at V and 4 bases at J, leaving 7 bases unmatched. CDR3: CASSSGTGEGYGYTF. CDR3 nucleotides: TGTGCCAGCTCATCCGGGACAGGGGAGGGCTATGGCTACACCTTC.

The chain joins TRBV7-9 to TRBJ2-1, with 9 bases that match TRBD1. The trim removed 0 bases at V and 15 bases at J, leaving 9 bases unmatched. This CDR3 comprises 14 residues. Germline values: CDR1 SEHNR, CDR2 FQNEAQ (reference sequence). The CDR3 loop reads CASSLAGQGETTFF. The CDR3 DNA reads as TGTGCCAGCAGCTTAGCGGGACAGGGAGAGACGACGTTCTTC.

This clone appeared once. The rearrangement uses TRBV15 and TRBJ1-1; unclear D gene. Looked up from germline, CDR1 is LNHNV and CDR2 is YYDKDF (reference sequence). V was trimmed by 1 base and J by 8 bases, leaving 8 bases between them. The CDR3 runs to 12 residues. DNA of the CDR3: TGTGCCACCAGCAGAGGAACAGCCGAAGCTTTCTTT. It codes for CATSRGTAEAFF.

The chain uses TRBV3-1 (or the pseudogene TRBV3-2) and TRBJ1-2, with 7 positions matching TRBD1. Germline CDR1 reads LGHDT; CDR2 reads YNNKEL (reference sequence). The CDR3 spans 15 residues. Trimming took 1 base from V and 6 from J; bases not matched to a gene: 8. CDR3 in DNA: TGTGCCAGCAGCCAAGTTTATAAGGGGGCGAATGGCTACACCTTC. It codes for CASSQVYKGANGYTF.